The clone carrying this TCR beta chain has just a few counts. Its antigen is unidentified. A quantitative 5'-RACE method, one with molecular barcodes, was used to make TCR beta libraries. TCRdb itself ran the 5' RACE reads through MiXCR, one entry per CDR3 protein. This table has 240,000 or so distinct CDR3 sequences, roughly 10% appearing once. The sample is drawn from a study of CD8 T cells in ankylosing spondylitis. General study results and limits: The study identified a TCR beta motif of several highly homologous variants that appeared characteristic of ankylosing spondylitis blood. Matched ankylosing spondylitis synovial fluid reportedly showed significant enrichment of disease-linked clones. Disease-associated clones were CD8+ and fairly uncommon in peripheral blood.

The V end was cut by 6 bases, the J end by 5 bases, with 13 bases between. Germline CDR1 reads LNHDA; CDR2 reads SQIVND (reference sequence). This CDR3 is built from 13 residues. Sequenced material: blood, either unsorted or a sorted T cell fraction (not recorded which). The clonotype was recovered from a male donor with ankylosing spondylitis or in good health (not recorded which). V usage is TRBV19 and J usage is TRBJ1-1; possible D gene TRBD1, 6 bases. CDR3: CASRETGKTEAFF. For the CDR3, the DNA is TGTGCCAGTAGGGAAACAGGGAAAACTGAAGCTTTCTTT.